This entry is about one T cell receptor (beta chain). This entry comes from a study of OX40 agonist ivuxolimab in advanced cancers. Study-wide context: Participants could have had prior anti-PD-1, anti-PD-L1 or anti-CTLA-4 therapy, and more than 35% had some.

Generated by immunoSEQ multiplex PCR, the TCRdb table keeps only in-frame clones and is missing some. Of 25,000 to 35,000 clones listed, 70% to 85% are singletons. Source: CD4+ or CD8+ T cells sorted from blood, taken in a trial of the OX40 agonist ivuxolimab. The TCR comes from an adult with an advanced solid tumor such as melanoma, head and neck, liver or kidney cancer.

Here the CDR3 reads CASSSSLDSEETQYF. CDR3 DNA sequence: TGTGCCAGCAGCTCTTCTCTGGACAGTGAAGAGACCCAGTACTTC. The J gene is TRBJ2-5, the V gene TRBV11-3; D is possibly TRBD1 (6 bases). Trimming left V 4 bases short and J 3 bases short, with 15 bases between. Germline CDR1 is SGHNT and CDR2 is YENEEA. The CDR3 length is 15 residues.